A single sample gave rise to the 17 T cell receptor beta chains below, sequenced in a study of T cell responses to AZD1222 COVID-19 vaccine. Repertoires were generated with immunoSEQ multiplex PCR, while TCRdb's copy carries only in-frame clones and drops some. Of under 170,000 clones in the sample, 92% were seen once. The material sequenced was peripheral blood, taken 28 days after the second AZD1222 dose. The receptors originated from an adult who received the AZD1222 COVID-19 vaccine.

This clone has a single count. This rearrangement joins TRBV7-8 to TRBJ2-1, with a possible D match to TRBD2 (6 bases). In germline, CDR1 is SGHVS, CDR2 FQNEAQ. The CDR3 runs 15 residues. V dropped 5 bases and J dropped 3 bases, with 14 bases sitting between them. The CDR3 loop reads CASSLTPSDYNEQFF. CDR3 DNA sequence: TGTGCCAGCAGCCTAACCCCTAGCGACTACAATGAGCAGTTCTTC. Supplemented by reference TRBV7-8 and TRBJ2-1, the full variable domain reads GAGVSQSPRYKVAKRGQDVALRCDPISGHVSLFWYQQALGQGPEFLTYFQNEAQLDKSGLPSDRFFAERPEGSVSTLKIQRTQQEDSAVYLCASSLTPSDYNEQFFGPGTRLTVL.

This clone was seen once. This chain uses TRBV7-9 with TRBJ2-5; D unresolved. Trimming removed 1 base at V and 5 bases at J, with 11 bases between. Germline V gives CDR1 SEHNR, CDR2 FQNEAQ (reference sequence). This CDR3 comprises 14 residues. The DNA of the CDR3 is TGTGCCAGCAGCTTAGACTGGGGTCGGGAGACCCAGTACTTC. The encoded protein is CASSLDWGRETQYF.

This chain connects TRBV5-4 to TRBJ1-1; 8 bases are shared with TRBD1. Trimming at V came to 3 bases and at J to 2 bases, leaving 6 bases not matched to a gene. The CDR3 extends over 15 amino acids. Looked up from germline, CDR1 is SGHNT and CDR2 is YYREEE (reference sequence). The CDR3 here is CASSSPAGGNTEAFF. The DNA of the CDR3 is TGTGCCAGCAGCTCCCCGGCAGGGGGCAACACTGAAGCTTTCTTT.

The rearrangement joins TRBV5-1 to TRBJ1-4, with D possibly TRBD1 on 6 matching bases. CDR3 size: 14 residues. Trimming took off 4 bases at V and 5 bases at J, with 12 bases between the two ends. In germline, CDR1 is SGHRS, CDR2 YFSETQ. This CDR3 is CASSTQGINEKLFF. The CDR3 DNA sequence: TGCGCCAGCAGCACCCAGGGGATAAATGAAAAACTGTTTTTT.

The rearrangement joins TRBV5-1 to TRBJ1-4, with 9 bases fitting TRBD1. CDR1 is SGHRS, CDR2 YFSETQ, per germline. The V gene end was trimmed by 3 bases and the J gene end by 8 bases; junction bases not matched to a gene: 5. The CDR3 sequence is 14 residues long. The CDR3: CASSWGQGYEKLFF. CDR3 sequence (DNA): TGCGCCAGCAGCTGGGGACAGGGTTACGAAAAACTGTTTTTT.

The chain links TRBV21-1 to TRBJ1-6. TRBV21-1 is annotated as a pseudogene. This CDR3 region has 18 residues. As DNA, the CDR3 is TGTGCCAGCAGCAAAGCCCGAATATTTACGGGCGGGGGTTCACCCCTCCACTTT. Translation: CASSKARIFTGGGSPLHF.

The genes are TRBV9 and TRBJ1-2; TRBD1 matches 12 bases. Unmatched junction bases numbered 12, after V lost 4 bases and J lost 8 bases. The CDR3 extends over 16 amino acids. CDR1 SGDLS and CDR2 YYNGEE come from the germline V gene. The CDR3 DNA follows: TGTGCCAGCAGCCCACCCGGGACAGGGGGCGCTGGGGGCTACACCTTC. Protein sequence: CASSPPGTGGAGGYTF. The full variable domain, completed using reference TRBV9 and TRBJ1-2, is DSGVTQTPKHLITATGQRVTLRCSPRSGDLSVYWYQQSLDQGLQFLIQYYNGEERAKGNILERFSAQQFPDLHSELNLSSLELGDSALYFCASSPPGTGGAGGYTFGSGTRLTVV.

This clone appeared a single time. This chain joins TRBV5-1 and TRBJ1-5; weak D call: TRBD1 (5 bases). In germline, CDR1 is SGHRS, CDR2 YFSETQ. V was trimmed by 2 bases and J by 4 bases, leaving 13 bases between them. The CDR3 sequence is 15 residues long. The CDR3 DNA reads as TGCGCCAGCAGCTTTTTAAGGGGTGGTAATCAGCCCCAGCATTTT. This codes for CASSFLRGGNQPQHF.

V gene TRBV2 combines with J gene TRBJ1-1; 7 nucleotides align to TRBD1. The germline CDR1 and CDR2 sequences are SNHLY and FYNNEI. This CDR3 has 13 residues. Trimming took 5 bases from V and 4 from J; bases not matched to a gene: 4. CDR3 protein: CASSRQGGTEAFF. The DNA for the CDR3 is TGTGCCAGCAGTAGACAGGGAGGCACTGAAGCTTTCTTT.

V and J are TRBV4-1 and TRBJ1-1, with D perhaps TRBD1 (5 bases). CDR1 MGHRA and CDR2 YSYEKL come from the germline V gene. With 0 bases removed from V and 1 base from J, the gap between germline ends came to 21 bases. The CDR3 totals 19 residues. DNA for the CDR3: TGCGCCAGCAGCCAAGATGTCGGACGGTCGTCGGGGGGGAACACTGAAGCTTTCTTT. Its protein is CASSQDVGRSSGGNTEAFF.

V and J are TRBV6-2 or TRBV6-3 and TRBJ2-3; 7 bases agree with TRBD1. Trimming took 5 bases from V and 10 from J; bases not matched to a gene: 12. CDR1 is MNHEY, CDR2 SVGEGT, per germline. The CDR3 runs to 14 residues. The CDR3 spells CASSRGTATEAQYF. As DNA, the CDR3 is TGTGCCAGCAGTCGTGGGACAGCGACCGAAGCGCAGTATTTT.

The CDR3 DNA sequence: TGTGCCAGCAGCCAAGACTGGCAGGGGGGCTACGAGCAGTACTTC. Translated, it gives CASSQDWQGGYEQYF. V gene TRBV4-2 combines with J gene TRBJ2-7, with a weak D call TRBD1 (7 bases). The germline CDR1 and CDR2 sequences are LGHNA and YNFKEQ. The CDR3 is made up of 15 amino acids. Between the trimmed V and J ends, which lost 0 bases and 3 bases, there was a span of 12 bases.

The chain is built from TRBV18 and TRBJ2-7; TRBD2 matches at 9 bases. J lost 2 bases, V lost 0 bases, and 5 bases had no gene match. The length of the CDR3 is 16 residues. CDR1 KGHSH and CDR2 LQKENI come from the germline V gene. CDR3 residues: CASSPPGSSGAYEQYF. CDR3 nucleotides: TGTGCCAGCTCACCACCGGGGTCTAGCGGGGCCTACGAGCAGTACTTC.

This rearrangement joins TRBV5-6 to TRBJ2-2, with D perhaps TRBD2 (6 bases). The germline CDR1 and CDR2 sequences are SGHDT and YYEEEE. V lost 4 bases, J lost 6 bases, and 19 bases lay in between. CDR3 length equals 16 residues. The chain's CDR3 is CASSGTGEGKPGELFF. CDR3 DNA: TGTGCCAGCAGCGGGACGGGAGAGGGGAAACCCGGGGAGCTGTTTTTT.

The chain carries TRBV7-9 and TRBJ2-5; D is possibly TRBD1 (7 bases). This CDR3 is 13 amino acids long. Germline V gives CDR1 SEHNR, CDR2 FQNEAQ (reference sequence). V lost 5 bases and J lost 4, with 11 bases in between. The CDR3 sequence is CASSPRDRETQYF. The CDR3 DNA follows: TGTGCCAGCAGCCCGCGGGACAGAGAGACCCAGTACTTC.

This clone appeared a single time. V usage is TRBV6-5 and J usage is TRBJ2-5; D call uncertain. Between the trimmed V and J ends, which lost 5 bases and 7 bases, there was a span of 8 bases. This CDR3 comprises 11 residues. The germline V gene encodes CDR1 MNHEY and CDR2 SVGAGI. This chain's CDR3 is CASSNLWTQYF. CDR3 DNA: TGTGCCAGCAGTAATCTATGGACCCAGTACTTC.

This clone was seen a single time. The V call is TRBV7-6, the J call TRBJ2-7; D may be TRBD1 or TRBD2 (5 bases each). The CDR3 has 12 amino acids. Germline values: CDR1 SGHVS, CDR2 FNYEAQ. Trimming took off 5 bases at V and 7 bases at J, with 12 bases between the two ends. The CDR3 region has the DNA TGTGCCAGCAGCCGGGGCCTCCTGGAGCAGTACTTC. Translating gives CASSRGLLEQYF.